This TCR beta chain was sequenced during a study of T cell repertoires in cytomegalovirus infection. Overall study context: Recently identified HLA-C-restricted CMV epitopes were among the peptides used.

This clonotype has just a few counts. The antigen remains unidentified. One entry per CDR3 protein, called by TCRdb with MiXCR from the reads. The repertoire has 70,000 to 95,000 distinct CDR3 sequences, around 32% of them found once; the top ten carry approximately 71%. This CDR3 contains 16 residues. J gave up 2 bases and V 6 bases, and 12 bases lay outside the gene matches. The germline CDR1 and CDR2 sequences are MDHEN and SYDVKM. The chain couples TRBV28 to TRBJ1-2; 7 bases fit TRBD1. The TCR originated in a human donor in good health (CMV status not recorded). Some clones in this sample may be carry-over from other donors' samples. The sequenced sample was CD8+ T cells from cultured PBMCs, obtained from culture after CMV antigen stimulation. This CDR3 is CASSGYGDSLNYGYTF. The CDR3 nucleotides read TGTGCCAGCAGCGGGTACGGGGACAGTCTCAACTATGGCTACACCTTC.